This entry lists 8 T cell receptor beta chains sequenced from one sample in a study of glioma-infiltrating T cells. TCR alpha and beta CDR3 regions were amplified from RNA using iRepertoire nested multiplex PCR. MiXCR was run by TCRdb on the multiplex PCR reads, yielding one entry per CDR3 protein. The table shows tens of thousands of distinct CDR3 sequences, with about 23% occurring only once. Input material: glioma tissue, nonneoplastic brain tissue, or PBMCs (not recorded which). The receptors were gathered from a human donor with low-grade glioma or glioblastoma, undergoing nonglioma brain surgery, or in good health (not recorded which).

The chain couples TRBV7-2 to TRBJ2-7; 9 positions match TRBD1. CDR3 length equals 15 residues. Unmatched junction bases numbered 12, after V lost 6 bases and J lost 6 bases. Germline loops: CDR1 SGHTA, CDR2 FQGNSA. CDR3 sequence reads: CASSFRDRALGEQYF. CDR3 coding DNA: TGTGCCAGCAGTTTCCGGGACAGGGCTCTCGGCGAGCAGTACTTC.

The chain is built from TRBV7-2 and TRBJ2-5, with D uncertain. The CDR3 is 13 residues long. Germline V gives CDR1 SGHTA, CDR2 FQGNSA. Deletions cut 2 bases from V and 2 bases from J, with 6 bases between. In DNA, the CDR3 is TGTGCCAGCAGCTTATCCTCACAAGAGACCCAGTACTTC. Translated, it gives CASSLSSQETQYF.

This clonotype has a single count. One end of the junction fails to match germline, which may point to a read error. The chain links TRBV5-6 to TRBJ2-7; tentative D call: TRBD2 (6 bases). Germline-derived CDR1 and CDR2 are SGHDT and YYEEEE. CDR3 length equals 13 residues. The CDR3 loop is CASRPGRRGSALF. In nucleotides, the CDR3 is TGTGCCAGCAGGCCAGGCCGGAGGGGTTCCGCCCTTTTC.

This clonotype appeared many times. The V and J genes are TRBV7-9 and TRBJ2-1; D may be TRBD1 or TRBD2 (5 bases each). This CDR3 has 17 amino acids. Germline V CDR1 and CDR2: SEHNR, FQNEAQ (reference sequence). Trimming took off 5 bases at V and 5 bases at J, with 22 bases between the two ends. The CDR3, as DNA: TGTGCCAGCAGCAAATGGCTCGTTCGGGACGGAAACAATGAGCAGTTCTTC. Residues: CASSKWLVRDGNNEQFF. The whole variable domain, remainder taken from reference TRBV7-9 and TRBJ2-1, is DTGVSQNPRHKITKRGQNVTFRCDPISEHNRLYWYRQTLGQGPEFLTYFQNEAQLEKSRLLSDRFSAERPKGSFSTLEIQRTEQGDSAMYLCASSKWLVRDGNNEQFFGPGTRLTVL.

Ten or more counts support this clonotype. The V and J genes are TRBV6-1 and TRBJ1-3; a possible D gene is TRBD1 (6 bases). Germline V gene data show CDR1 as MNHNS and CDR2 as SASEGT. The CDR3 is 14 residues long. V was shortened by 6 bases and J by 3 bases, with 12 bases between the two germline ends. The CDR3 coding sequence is TGTGCCAGCAGCCCCAGGGGCTATGGAAACACCATATATTTT. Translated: CASSPRGYGNTIYF.

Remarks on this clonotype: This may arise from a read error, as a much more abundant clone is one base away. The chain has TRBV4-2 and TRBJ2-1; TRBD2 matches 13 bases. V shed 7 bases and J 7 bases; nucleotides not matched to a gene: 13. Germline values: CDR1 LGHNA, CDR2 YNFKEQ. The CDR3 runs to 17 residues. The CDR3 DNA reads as TGTGCCAGCATCCCCGCCCAACTAGCGGGAGGGTTGAATGAGCAGTTCTTC. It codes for CASIPAQLAGGLNEQFF.

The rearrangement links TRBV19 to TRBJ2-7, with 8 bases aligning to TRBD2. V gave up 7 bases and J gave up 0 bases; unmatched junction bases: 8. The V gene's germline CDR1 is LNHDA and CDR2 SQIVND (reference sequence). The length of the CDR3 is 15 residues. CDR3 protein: CASNHPSGGSYEQYF. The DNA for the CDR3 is TGTGCCAGTAATCATCCGAGCGGGGGCTCCTACGAGCAGTACTTC.

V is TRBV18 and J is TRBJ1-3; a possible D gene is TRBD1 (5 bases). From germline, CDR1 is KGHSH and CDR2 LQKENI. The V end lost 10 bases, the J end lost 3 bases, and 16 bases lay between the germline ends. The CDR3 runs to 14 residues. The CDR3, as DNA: TGTGCCACCCCGGCGGGGGAATATGGAAACACCATATATTTT. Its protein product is CATPAGEYGNTIYF.